This T cell receptor (beta chain) emerged from a study of CD8 T cells in Susac syndrome. Reverse transcription of about 0.45 to 1 ug RNA was carried out with random hexamers. Multiplex PCR with immunoSEQ amplified the TCR beta CDR3 across 54 Vbeta and 13 Jbeta. Each CDR3 protein gets one entry after TCRdb re-called the immunoSEQ multiplex PCR reads with MiXCR. The sample yields fewer than 350,000 distinct CDR3 sequences, roughly 85% seen once. Germline V gives CDR1 LGHNA, CDR2 YSLEER. Trimming at V came to 3 bases and at J to 3 bases, leaving 3 bases not matched to a gene. This CDR3 comprises 14 residues. This clonotype was found a few times.

This chain uses TRBV4-3 with TRBJ2-7, with 9 bases aligning to TRBD1. Sequencing input: CD8+ T cells from PBMCs. The TCR comes from a human donor with multiple sclerosis. The CDR3 reads CASSHPGQGYEQYF. The DNA of the CDR3 is TGCGCCAGCAGCCACCCGGGACAGGGCTACGAGCAGTACTTC.